This passage covers 11 T cell receptor beta chains from one sample sequenced in a study of chemoradiotherapy in HPV16-positive cancers. This table comes from immunoSEQ multiplex PCR, and its TCRdb copy is limited to in-frame clones, with some not included. Of tens of thousands of clones listed, 80% to 95% are singletons. Sample: blood, taken from a patient who underwent chemoradiotherapy. These TCRs come from a human donor with HPV-associated anogenital cancer.

The chain employs TRBV4-2 and TRBJ1-1, with 9 bases aligning to TRBD1. The CDR3 has 16 residues. V lost 1 base and J lost 2; bases outside the gene matches: 5. Germline CDR1 and CDR2: LGHNA and YNFKEQ. CDR3 DNA: TGTGCCAGCAGCCAAGGGGCGGGACAGGGCAACACTGAAGCTTTCTTT. Its translation: CASSQGAGQGNTEAFF.

The chain joins TRBV7-3 to TRBJ1-5; 9 bases fit TRBD1. Germline loops: CDR1 SGHTA, CDR2 FQGTGA. This CDR3 is built from 16 residues. The J segment lost 5 bases and the V segment lost 5 bases, leaving 10 bases of the junction unmatched. The CDR3 DNA reads TGTGCCAGCAGCCCGGAGGGACAGGGCATAGATCAGCCCCAGCATTTT. Amino acids: CASSPEGQGIDQPQHF.

The chain is built from TRBV19 and TRBJ2-3; TRBD2 is a possible D gene (6 bases). V gave up 5 bases and J gave up 0 bases, with 15 bases separating them. Per the germline V gene, CDR1 is LNHDA and CDR2 is SQIVND (reference sequence). This CDR3 has 16 residues. DNA for the CDR3: TGTGCCAGTAGTCCCTACCGGGGGTCTAGCACAGATACGCAGTATTTT. Encoded protein: CASSPYRGSSTDTQYF.

The chain employs TRBV7-3 and TRBJ2-1; the D gene could be TRBD1 or TRBD2 (6 bases each). Trimming took 1 base from V and 0 from J, leaving 16 bases between them. Germline V gene sequence: CDR1 SGHTA, CDR2 FQGTGA. The CDR3 loop spans 18 amino acids. In DNA form, the CDR3 reads TGTGCCAGCAGCTTAAGGGGGGACATTTTTAGCTCCTACAATGAGCAGTTCTTC. This encodes CASSLRGDIFSSYNEQFF.

This chain uses TRBV28 with TRBJ2-7, with no clear D. The CDR3 consists of 12 residues. Germline V gene data show CDR1 as MDHEN and CDR2 as SYDVKM. With 8 bases removed from V and 2 bases from J, the gap between germline ends came to 10 bases. The CDR3 DNA is TGTGCCAGCGAAAGTTGGGCCTACGAGCAGTACTTC. Encoded protein: CASESWAYEQYF.

The rearrangement uses TRBV19 and TRBJ2-3, with 10 bases that match TRBD2. After removal of 5 bases from V and 6 bases from J, the junction contained 8 bases not matched to a gene. The CDR3 extends over 15 amino acids. Germline CDR1 is LNHDA and CDR2 is SQIVND (reference sequence). The CDR3 protein is CASSLIAGGVDTQYF. CDR3 sequence (DNA): TGTGCCAGTAGTCTAATAGCGGGAGGTGTCGATACGCAGTATTTT. Variable domain in full (rest from reference TRBV19 and TRBJ2-3): DGGITQSPKYLFRKEGQNVTLSCEQNLNHDAMYWYRQDPGQGLRLIYYSQIVNDFQKGDIAEGYSVSREKKESFPLTVTSAQKNPTAFYLCASSLIAGGVDTQYFGPGTRLTVL.

This chain joins TRBV27 and TRBJ2-3, with D hard to call. Trimming removed 0 bases at V and 3 bases at J, with 4 bases between. The CDR3 consists of 13 residues. CDR1 is MNHEY and CDR2 is SMNVEV in the germline V gene (reference sequence). In DNA, the CDR3 is TGTGCCAGCAGTTTATCAAGTACAGATACGCAGTATTTT. It specifies CASSLSSTDTQYF.

The chain employs TRBV28 and TRBJ2-3; 7 positions match TRBD2. J was trimmed by 5 bases and V by 2 bases; bases with no gene match: 7. The CDR3 is 15 residues long. CDR1 and CDR2 from the germline V gene are MDHEN and SYDVKM. The CDR3 nucleotides are TGTGCCAGCAGTTTAGGCGGGAGCTCATTAGATACGCAGTATTTT. Its translation is CASSLGGSSLDTQYF.

This clone has only one observation. This chain links TRBV27 with TRBJ1-5; D not resolved. The germline CDR1 and CDR2 sequences are MNHEY and SMNVEV (reference sequence). V was shortened by 2 bases and J by 4 bases, with 6 bases between the two germline ends. The CDR3 has 13 residues. The CDR3 DNA reads TGTGCCAGCAGTTTAGCGGGGAATCAGCCCCAGCATTTT. The encoded protein is CASSLAGNQPQHF.

The rearrangement links TRBV11-1 to TRBJ2-1; D uncertain. The CDR3 runs to 13 residues. V was pared by 0 bases and J by 7 bases, with 7 bases between. CDR1 is SGHAT and CDR2 is FQDESV in the germline V gene (reference sequence). The CDR3 here is CASSLASSNEQFF. The CDR3 nucleotides are TGTGCCAGCAGCTTAGCCTCTAGTAATGAGCAGTTCTTC.

This clone was detected only once. J is TRBJ2-1 and V is TRBV7-3; 8 nucleotides line up with TRBD2. The germline V gene encodes CDR1 SGHTA and CDR2 FQGTGA. V gave up 2 bases and J gave up 5 bases; unmatched junction bases: 5. CDR3 length: 15 residues. CDR3 bases: TGTGCCAGCAGCTTACGGGGGGGCCAGAACAATGAGCAGTTCTTC. Protein: CASSLRGGQNNEQFF. Based on the CDR3 plus reference TRBV7-3 and TRBJ2-1, the full variable domain is GAGVSQTPSNKVTEKGKYVELRCDPISGHTALYWYRQSLGQGPEFLIYFQGTGAADDSGLPNDRFFAVRPEGSVSTLKIQRTERGDSAVYLCASSLRGGQNNEQFFGPGTRLTVL.